A selection of T cell receptor beta chains follows, all from one sample in a study of response to subunit inactivated influenza vaccine. MiXCR was run by TCRdb on the RT-PCR reads, yielding one entry per CDR3 protein. The sample comprises 500,000 or so distinct CDR3 sequences, about 17% of which are singletons, and approximately 3% rests with the top ten. This specimen was CD4+ T cells sorted from PBMCs, taken roughly 24 months after vaccination. The receptors shown here come from a man aged 50-75 years who received an inactivated influenza vaccine. Both conserved end residues are part of each CDR3. Fields, in order: D gene, clone size, J gene, V gene, CDR3 protein, CDR3 DNA. D genes are given only for firm matches. Clone size is stated in some rows and not others, as once, few, many or a class when expanded.

>NA|NA|TRBJ1-2|TRBV7-9
CASSRPGTPVYGYTF
TGTGCCAGCAGCCGCCCCGGGACGCCCGTTTATGGCTACACCTTC
>TRBD1|NA|TRBJ1-2|TRBV25-1
CASSGLRTGGGMYGYTF
TGTGCCAGCAGTGGCCTCCGGACAGGAGGCGGTATGTATGGCTACACCTTC
>NA|NA|TRBJ2-2|TRBV25-1
CASKGHLNTGELFF
TGTGCCAGCAAGGGACATCTGAACACCGGGGAGCTGTTTTTT
>NA|few|TRBJ2-7|TRBV20-1
CSARRGLSYEQYF
TGCAGTGCTAGGCGAGGGCTAAGTTACGAGCAGTACTTC
>TRBD2|NA|TRBJ2-7|TRBV20-1
CSARPHSLAGYYEQYF
TGCAGTGCTAGACCCCATTCCCTAGCGGGATACTACGAGCAGTACTTC
>NA|NA|TRBJ1-4|TRBV20-1
CSARGQQEKLFF
TGCAGTGCTAGGGGCCAGCAAGAAAAACTGTTTTTT
>NA|NA|TRBJ2-3|TRBV29-1
CSVEQGLNTDTQYF
TGCAGCGTTGAGCAGGGGCTGAACACAGATACGCAGTATTTT
>NA|few|TRBJ1-1|TRBV2
CASSVWGTNEAFF
TGTGCCAGCAGTGTCTGGGGGACTAATGAAGCTTTCTTT
>TRBD1|NA|TRBJ1-1|TRBV2
CASSGDSAEAFF
TGTGCCAGCAGCGGGGACAGCGCTGAAGCTTTCTTT
>NA|few|TRBJ2-3|TRBV7-2
CASSFTWNQYF
TGTGCCAGCAGCTTTACATGGAACCAGTATTTT
>NA|many|TRBJ1-3|TRBV12-3/TRBV12-4
CASSRGQTDSGNTIYF
TGTGCCAGCAGTCGAGGACAAACAGATTCTGGAAACACCATATATTTT
>NA|few|TRBJ2-1|TRBV11-3
CASSQGRGNNEQFF
TGTGCCAGCAGCCAGGGGCGGGGTAACAATGAGCAGTTCTTC
>NA|few|TRBJ2-3|TRBV5-1
CASSLGGYADTQYF
TGCGCCAGCAGCTTAGGGGGATACGCAGATACGCAGTATTTT
>TRBD1|NA|TRBJ1-1|TRBV30
CAWRPGTVWTEAFF
TGTGCCTGGAGACCCGGGACAGTCTGGACTGAAGCTTTCTTT
>NA|NA|TRBJ2-1|TRBV3-1
CASREQGMNEQFF
TGTGCCAGCAGGGAACAGGGTATGAATGAGCAGTTCTTC
>NA|few|TRBJ2-5|TRBV4-2
CASSQGVWASEETQYF
TGTGCCAGCAGCCAAGGAGTTTGGGCGTCGGAAGAGACCCAGTACTTC
>NA|few|TRBJ2-1|TRBV10-3
CAIRGGLNSYNEQFF
TGTGCCATCAGGGGGGGACTTAACTCCTACAATGAGCAGTTCTTC
>NA|few|TRBJ2-1|TRBV20-1
CSARWRSSYNEQFF
TGCAGTGCTAGGTGGCGGAGCTCCTACAATGAGCAGTTCTTC
>TRBD1|few|TRBJ2-5|TRBV11-1
CASSHRDRAGETQYF
TGTGCCAGCAGCCACAGGGACAGGGCAGGAGAGACCCAGTACTTC
>TRBD2|NA|TRBJ2-2|TRBV24-1
CATSVAGLAGNTGELFF
TGTGCCACCAGTGTCGCTGGACTAGCGGGGAACACCGGGGAGCTGTTTTTT
>NA|few|TRBJ2-5|TRBV7-9
CASSPQMETQYF
TGTGCCAGCAGCCCTCAGATGGAGACCCAGTACTTC
>NA|NA|TRBJ1-2|TRBV20-1
CSARDSPTYGYTF
TGCAGTGCTAGGGACAGCCCAACCTATGGCTACACCTTC
>TRBD2|NA|TRBJ2-3|TRBV20-1
CSARDLLAGHTYTQYF
TGCAGTGCTAGAGATTTGCTAGCGGGGCACACATATACGCAGTATTTT
>NA|many|TRBJ2-3|TRBV5-1
CASSLGSVFTDTQYF
TGCGCCAGCAGCTTGGGGTCAGTTTTCACAGATACGCAGTATTTT
>NA|few|TRBJ2-7|TRBV7-9
CASSLVRWEQYF
TGTGCCAGCAGCTTAGTTAGGTGGGAGCAGTACTTC
>NA|many|TRBJ1-2|TRBV3-1
CASSQGAGNYGYTF
TGTGCCAGCAGCCAAGGGGCAGGGAACTATGGCTACACCTTC
>NA|NA|TRBJ2-2|TRBV19
CASRELANTGELFF
TGTGCCAGTAGGGAGCTCGCGAACACCGGGGAGCTGTTTTTT
>NA|NA|TRBJ1-2|TRBV5-1
CASSSTGPHYGYTF
TGCGCCAGCAGCTCCACAGGGCCCCACTATGGCTACACCTTC
>NA|few|TRBJ1-6|TRBV4-2
CASSQEAVAGQNSPLHF
TGTGCCAGCAGCCAAGAAGCGGTGGCAGGACAGAATTCACCCCTCCACTTT
>NA|few|TRBJ2-1|TRBV11-2
CASSLVQKPTYDEQFF
TGTGCCAGCAGCTTAGTTCAGAAACCTACCTATGATGAGCAGTTCTTC
>NA|NA|TRBJ2-3|TRBV30
CAWSPLSFTDTQYF
TGTGCCTGGAGTCCCTTGTCCTTCACAGATACGCAGTATTTT
>NA|few|TRBJ2-1|TRBV6-2/TRBV6-3
CASSYPRRGLNEQFF
TGTGCCAGCAGTTACCCCCGGCGGGGACTCAATGAGCAGTTCTTC
>NA|NA|TRBJ2-3|TRBV10-3
CAISGGAADTQYF
TGTGCCATCAGTGGAGGGGCGGCAGATACGCAGTATTTT
>TRBD2|NA|TRBJ2-7|TRBV29-1
CSVDPGTSGSYEQYF
TGCAGCGTTGATCCCGGGACTAGCGGCTCCTACGAGCAGTACTTC
>NA|few|TRBJ2-3|TRBV3-1
CASSAEGETDTQYF
TGTGCCAGCAGTGCCGAGGGGGAGACAGATACGCAGTATTTT
>TRBD1|NA|TRBJ2-2|TRBV10-3
CATRQGETGELFF
TGTGCCACCCGACAGGGGGAAACCGGGGAGCTGTTTTTT
>TRBD1|NA|TRBJ2-3|TRBV4-2
CASSQDGQGVADTQYF
TGTGCCAGCAGCCAAGATGGACAGGGGGTCGCAGATACGCAGTATTTT
>NA|many|TRBJ1-1|TRBV4-3
CASSQEPTAGAFF
TGCGCCAGCAGCCAAGAACCGACAGCGGGAGCTTTCTTT
>NA|many|TRBJ2-5|TRBV20-1
CSVERGQETQYF
TGCAGTGTAGAAAGGGGGCAAGAGACCCAGTACTTC
>TRBD2|many|TRBJ2-1|TRBV28
CASSSLAGVYNEQFF
TGTGCCAGCAGTTCCTTAGCGGGAGTCTACAATGAGCAGTTCTTC
>TRBD2|few|TRBJ2-5|TRBV5-8
CASSGLAAQYF
TGTGCCAGCAGCGGACTAGCGGCCCAGTACTTC
>TRBD2|NA|TRBJ2-2|TRBV29-1
CSVLAGNVGELFF
TGCAGCGTACTAGCGGGAAATGTCGGGGAGCTGTTTTTT
>NA|few|TRBJ1-1|TRBV10-2
CASQFGGLNTEAFF
TGCGCCAGCCAGTTCGGGGGCTTGAACACTGAAGCTTTCTTT
>NA|few|TRBJ2-1|TRBV28
CASSLAERRVGNEQFF
TGTGCCAGCAGTTTGGCCGAACGTAGGGTCGGGAATGAGCAGTTCTTC
>NA|NA|TRBJ2-3|TRBV24-1
CATSEVTSMGTQYF
TGTGCCACCAGTGAAGTGACTAGTATGGGTACGCAGTATTTT
>TRBD1|few|TRBJ1-4|TRBV7-9
CASSTGQGAGKLFF
TGTGCCAGCAGCACCGGACAGGGAGCAGGAAAACTGTTTTTT
>NA|NA|TRBJ1-3|TRBV11-2
CASSLDMSSGNTIYF
TGTGCCAGCAGCTTAGATATGTCCTCTGGAAACACCATATATTTT
>NA|NA|TRBJ2-5|TRBV10-3
CAISESKGGQETQYF
TGTGCCATCAGTGAGTCGAAAGGGGGCCAAGAGACCCAGTACTTC
>NA|few|TRBJ2-7|TRBV28
CASSGQPYEQYF
TGTGCCAGCAGTGGACAGCCCTACGAGCAGTACTTC
>NA|few|TRBJ2-1|TRBV20-1
CSARGYLTGYNEQFF
TGCAGTGCAAGAGGATACCTGACAGGATACAATGAGCAGTTCTTC
>NA|NA|TRBJ2-3|TRBV7-2
CASSLNWVSGTDTQYF
TGTGCCAGCAGCTTAAATTGGGTGTCGGGCACAGATACGCAGTATTTT
>NA|NA|TRBJ2-3|TRBV30
CAWSWGGGRNTQYF
TGTGCCTGGAGTTGGGGGGGCGGCAGAAATACGCAGTATTTT
>TRBD2|NA|TRBJ2-1|TRBV20-1
CSATRGRAHKRDEQFF
TGCAGTGCTACTCGCGGGAGGGCCCATAAAAGAGATGAGCAGTTCTTC
>NA|NA|TRBJ2-1|TRBV6-1
CASSDAGNEQFF
TGTGCCAGCAGTGATGCTGGGAATGAGCAGTTCTTC